A single sample is the source of the 26 T cell receptor beta chains below, sequenced in a study of T cells after yellow fever vaccination. TCRdb passed the 5' RACE reads through MiXCR, listing each CDR3 protein once. Here the sample spans almost 600,000 distinct CDR3 sequences, roughly 13% being singletons. The sample in question was PBMCs, obtained on the day of the yellow fever booster vaccination. Receptors originate from a man aged 25-45 years who received the YFV17D yellow fever vaccine.

This clonotype was observed a few times. The chain is built from TRBV4-3 and TRBJ2-4, with 11 positions matching TRBD2. V lost 3 bases, J lost 7 bases, and 8 bases stayed unmatched. The CDR3 totals 16 residues. Germline V gives CDR1 LGHNA, CDR2 YSLEER. The CDR3 DNA follows: TGCGCCAGCAGCCACTACGGGACTAGCGGATCTAACATTCAGTACTTC. This translates into CASSHYGTSGSNIQYF.

The chain recombines TRBV12-3 or TRBV12-4 with TRBJ2-3, with TRBD2 matching 8 bases. The V gene end was trimmed by 5 bases and the J gene end by 4 bases; junction bases not matched to a gene: 17. This CDR3 region has 18 residues. The chain's CDR3 is CASSPTGLAGGWADTQYF. The DNA of the CDR3 is TGTGCCAGCAGTCCTACGGGGCTGGCGGGAGGATGGGCAGATACGCAGTATTTT.

The chain links TRBV6-1 to TRBJ2-7; D remains ambiguous. V lost 7 bases and J lost 5, with 18 bases in between. The CDR3 runs 14 residues. CDR1 is MNHNS, CDR2 SASEGT, per germline. The CDR3 spells CASTTLGQAHEQYF. CDR3 bases: TGTGCCAGCACCACGCTAGGCCAGGCCCACGAGCAGTACTTC.

This clonotype was seen a handful of times. This rearrangement joins TRBV20-1 to TRBJ2-1; unclear D gene. CDR1 DFQATT and CDR2 SNEGSKA come from the germline V gene (reference sequence). The CDR3 is 12 residues long. With 0 bases removed from V and 10 bases from J, the gap between germline ends came to 10 bases. As DNA, the CDR3 is TGCAGTGCTAGAGATCTGGTCGGGGAGCAGTTCTTC. Translated: CSARDLVGEQFF.

V gene TRBV5-8 combines with J gene TRBJ2-1; the match to TRBD1 covers 10 bases. CDR1 is SGHTS and CDR2 is YDEGEE in the germline V gene. Germline trimming cut 4 bases from V and 4 bases from J; bases unmatched to any gene: 5. This CDR3 region has 15 residues. The CDR3 loop is CASSPADRGYNEQFF. CDR3 DNA: TGTGCCAGCAGCCCGGCGGACAGGGGGTACAATGAGCAGTTCTTC.

This chain joins TRBV2 and TRBJ2-2; a possible D gene is TRBD2 (5 bases). This CDR3 contains 14 residues. CDR1 is SNHLY, CDR2 FYNNEI, per germline. The V and J ends lost 6 bases and 6 bases respectively, with 14 bases between them. The CDR3 coding sequence is TGTGCCAGCAGAGGGCGGGTCAGCGCCGGGGAGCTGTTTTTT. Its protein is CASRGRVSAGELFF.

This clonotype has more than one count but fewer than ten. V and J are TRBV7-9 and TRBJ1-5; 7 bases fit TRBD1. Looked up from germline, CDR1 is SEHNR and CDR2 is FQNEAQ (reference sequence). The CDR3 extends over 14 amino acids. V trimming: 4 bases; J trimming: 6 bases; junction bases outside the gene matches: 6. The CDR3 DNA is TGTGCCAGCAGCTCCGACAGGGAGGGTCAGCCCCAGCATTTT. Residues: CASSSDREGQPQHF.

In this sample, this clonotype turned up a few times. J is TRBJ1-1 and V is TRBV5-1, with D hard to call. The germline V gene has CDR1 SGHRS and CDR2 YFSETQ. The CDR3 runs to 16 residues. V was clipped by 0 bases and J by 2 bases, with 14 bases between them. The CDR3 nucleotides read TGCGCCAGCAGCTTGGCACCCTCTGGGGTTAACACTGAAGCTTTCTTT. Amino acid sequence: CASSLAPSGVNTEAFF.

This clonotype was detected only a few times. The V and J genes are TRBV6-1 and TRBJ2-2, with 7 nucleotides matching TRBD2. After removal of 2 bases from V and 3 bases from J, the junction contained 6 bases not matched to a gene. The CDR3 is 16 amino acids. CDR1 and CDR2 from the germline V gene are MNHNS and SASEGT. CDR3 sequence: CASSEWASGHTGELFF. DNA of the CDR3: TGTGCCAGCAGTGAATGGGCTAGCGGACACACCGGGGAGCTGTTTTTT.

The sample holds a few counts of this clonotype. This chain uses TRBV9 with TRBJ2-5; 8 positions agree with TRBD2. After removal of 1 base from V and 7 bases from J, the junction contained 6 bases not matched to a gene. The CDR3 extends over 14 amino acids. Germline V CDR1 and CDR2: SGDLS, YYNGEE. The CDR3 coding sequence is TGTGCCAGCAGCGTAACTAGCGGTTGGGGGACCCAGTACTTC. It codes for CASSVTSGWGTQYF.

V gene TRBV5-1 combines with J gene TRBJ2-3; 9 bases map to TRBD2. CDR3 size: 14 residues. The J segment lost 5 bases and the V segment lost 4 bases, leaving 5 bases of the junction unmatched. Germline CDR1 SGHRS, CDR2 YFSETQ. This chain's CDR3 is CASSTTSGIDTQYF. In nucleotides, the CDR3 is TGCGCCAGCAGCACGACTAGCGGAATAGATACGCAGTATTTT.

The chain is built from TRBV4-1 and TRBJ2-1; 7 nucleotides line up with TRBD1. Germline loops: CDR1 MGHRA, CDR2 YSYEKL. Losses at the gene ends were 4 bases for V and 0 bases for J; bases not matched to a gene: 6. The CDR3 runs 16 residues. This CDR3 is CASSLQGPASYNEQFF. The CDR3 DNA reads as TGCGCCAGCAGCCTACAGGGGCCTGCCTCCTACAATGAGCAGTTCTTC.

This chain links TRBV6-2 or TRBV6-3 with TRBJ1-1; maybe TRBD1 (6 bases). The CDR3 consists of 14 residues. With 7 bases removed from V and 3 bases from J, the gap between germline ends came to 15 bases. Germline CDR1 reads MNHEY; CDR2 reads SVGEGT. CDR3 region: CASTDTGHHTEAFF. The CDR3 coding sequence is TGTGCCAGCACCGATACAGGGCATCACACTGAAGCTTTCTTT.

This clonotype came up a few times. J is TRBJ2-1 and V is TRBV5-1; possibly TRBD1 or TRBD2 for D (5 bases each). Germline CDR1 reads SGHRS; CDR2 reads YFSETQ. The CDR3 spans 15 residues. The ends were cut back, 7 bases at V and 4 bases at J, with 18 bases in the middle. CDR3 loop: CASGPLRDAYNEQFF. The CDR3 DNA is TGCGCCAGCGGACCCCTCCGGGACGCTTACAATGAGCAGTTCTTC.

In this sample, this clonotype turned up a few times. The rearrangement links TRBV29-1 to TRBJ2-1, with 12 positions matching TRBD2. The CDR3 has 18 amino acids. Germline values: CDR1 SQVTM, CDR2 ANQGSEA. V lost 5 bases, J lost 0 bases, and 11 bases stayed unmatched. CDR3 nucleotides: TGCAGCGTTCAAGGGCTAGCGGGAGGGCCGTTCTCCTACAATGAGCAGTTCTTC. It is translated as CSVQGLAGGPFSYNEQFF.

V and J are TRBV7-9 and TRBJ2-5; 9 nucleotides line up with TRBD1. Trimming at V came to 4 bases and at J to 5 bases, leaving 5 bases not matched to a gene. The CDR3 is made up of 14 amino acids. The germline V gene has CDR1 SEHNR and CDR2 FQNEAQ (reference sequence). Written as DNA, the CDR3 is TGTGCCAGCAGCTCCACAGGGGGCGAGGAGACCCAGTACTTC. It yields the protein CASSSTGGEETQYF.

J is TRBJ2-6 and V is TRBV19, with a weak D call TRBD1 (5 bases). CDR1 LNHDA and CDR2 SQIVND come from the germline V gene (reference sequence). CDR3 length equals 16 residues. Trimming left V 2 bases short and J 4 bases short, with 12 bases between. The CDR3 sequence is CASSIRTSLGANVLTF. The CDR3 DNA reads as TGTGCCAGTAGTATAAGGACATCCCTCGGGGCCAACGTCCTGACTTTC.

This clonotype was observed a handful of times. This sequence joins TRBV7-9 and TRBJ2-5; 7 positions agree with TRBD1. The CDR3 contains 14 residues. Trimming took 5 bases from V and 6 from J; bases not matched to a gene: 9. Germline V gene data show CDR1 as SEHNR and CDR2 as FQNEAQ (reference sequence). The DNA for the CDR3 is TGTGCCAGCAGCCCTCTGGACAGGATACAGACCCAGTACTTC. Translation: CASSPLDRIQTQYF.

This clonotype appeared many times. The rearrangement links TRBV7-9 to TRBJ2-3; a possible D gene is TRBD2 (7 bases). The CDR3 extends over 16 amino acids. Looked up from germline, CDR1 is SEHNR and CDR2 is FQNEAQ (reference sequence). V gave up 2 bases and J gave up 2 bases, with 14 bases separating them. CDR3 region: CASSLWGGHDTDTQYF. CDR3 coding DNA: TGTGCCAGCAGCTTATGGGGGGGCCACGACACAGATACGCAGTATTTT.

There are a few counts of this clonotype. This chain joins TRBV7-6 and TRBJ2-2; D unclear. Trimming took off 1 base at V and 5 bases at J, with 14 bases between the two ends. CDR1 and CDR2 from the germline V gene are SGHVS and FNYEAQ. The CDR3 is 16 residues long. In DNA, the CDR3 is TGTGCCAGCAGCTTAGAATCGTCGGTCAGAACCGGGGAGCTGTTTTTT. Its protein is CASSLESSVRTGELFF.

V gene TRBV12-5 combines with J gene TRBJ2-3, with 9 bases aligning to TRBD2. CDR1 and CDR2 from the germline V gene are LGHNT and FRNRAP. V lost 3 bases, J lost 0 bases, and 10 bases stayed unmatched. The CDR3 extends over 18 amino acids. CDR3 sequence (DNA): TGTGCTAGTGGTTTCTCCGGGACTAGCATCGAAAGCACAGATACGCAGTATTTT. Amino acids: CASGFSGTSIESTDTQYF.

This clonotype was picked up a small number of times. The genes are TRBV7-2 and TRBJ2-7; 7 positions match TRBD1. This CDR3 has 16 residues. CDR1 and CDR2 from the germline V gene are SGHTA and FQGNSA. The V and J ends lost 6 bases and 7 bases, in that order; junction bases with no gene match: 18. CDR3 in amino acids: CASSRQGVLSVREQYF. CDR3 bases: TGTGCCAGCAGTCGTCAGGGGGTGCTCAGCGTAAGGGAGCAGTACTTC.

The V gene is TRBV5-6, the J gene TRBJ2-3, with 11 bases matching TRBD2. Germline V gene lookup returns CDR1 SGHDT and CDR2 YYEEEE. The ends lost 1 base at V and 2 bases at J; junction bases unmatched: 6. This CDR3 is 17 amino acids long. CDR3 amino acids: CASSLRGTSGTTDTQYF. The CDR3, as DNA: TGTGCCAGCAGCTTGAGGGGGACTAGCGGCACCACAGATACGCAGTATTTT.

This chain joins TRBV7-2 and TRBJ1-1; D unresolved. Trimming removed 1 base from V and 4 bases from J, with 16 bases in between. The CDR3 extends over 16 amino acids. Germline lookup yields CDR1 SGHTA and CDR2 FQGNSA. CDR3: CASSLVVDVVGTEAFF. DNA of the CDR3: TGTGCCAGCAGCTTAGTAGTTGACGTCGTGGGCACTGAAGCTTTCTTT.

V is TRBV15 and J is TRBJ2-3, with D possibly being TRBD2 (6 bases). Trimming took off 5 bases at V and 2 bases at J, with 11 bases between the two ends. The CDR3 runs 14 residues. From germline, CDR1 is LNHNV and CDR2 YYDKDF (reference sequence). The CDR3 region has the DNA TGTGCCACCAGCGCTCGGGAGTCCACAGATACGCAGTATTTT. It translates to CATSARESTDTQYF.

This clonotype was seen a few times. The V and J genes are TRBV10-3 and TRBJ2-2; 11 bases are a match to TRBD1. The junction had 7 bases not matched to a gene; V was cut back by 4 bases and J by 3 bases. This CDR3 is 17 amino acids long. Germline V CDR1 and CDR2: ENHRY, SYGVKD. The CDR3 DNA follows: TGTGCCATCAGTGGACCCCGGACAGGGGGCGACACCGGGGAGCTGTTTTTT. Translation gives CAISGPRTGGDTGELFF.